This note documents a single T cell receptor beta chain sequence. In its sample, this clonotype was seen many times. No cognate antigen has been identified for it. Per-nucleotide qualities are absent, and no much larger clonotype sits a single base away. Library creation used multiplex PCR. The sample was run on an Illumina HiSeq 4000. CDR3 regions were amplified by Arm-PCR with iRepertoire HTBI primers to construct TCR beta libraries. Before sequencing, the PCR products went through gel purification. Per the source publication's procedure: Gene usage analysis of CDR3 amino acid clonotypes relied on the approximately 60 TRBV and 15 or so TRBJ segments identified across samples. Filtered high-quality paired reads were merged into contigs using COPE and FqMerger. BLAST was used to align contigs to IMGT TRBV, TRBD and TRBJ reference genes, with CDR3 defined following IMGT. Highly expanded clones were defined as clonotypes with a frequency above 0.1%. Repertoire diversity was measured by Shannon entropy, and V-J evenness by the Gini coefficient. Public clonotypes were defined as clonotypes shared by more than one individual. In-frame beta chains were kept once TCRdb had trimmed the public reads at Q25 with fastp and called clones with MiXCR. A single entry per CDR3 protein holds the most common genes and DNA from its merged rows. The V and J calls come from TCRdb's annotation, not from the publication. The sample data list hundreds of thousands of distinct CDR3 sequences, and about 16% of these were observed just once. Of the sample, around a sixth falls within the top ten clones.

The sample comes from a study of regulatory T cells in long-lasting Graves disease (dated by TCRdb to the early 2020s). For the study in its entirety: Patients with newly diagnosed Graves' disease had been on antithyroid drugs for under 3 months. Persistent Graves' disease patients were compared with newly diagnosed Graves' disease patients by peripheral blood TCR sequencing and RNA sequencing. The study took place in China and was registered as a clinical trial. TCR sequencing covered 13 persistent and 20 or so newly diagnosed Graves' disease patients, 33 samples in total.

The time point label corresponds to: newly diagnosed GD, antithyroid drugs for less than 3 months. For both TCR sequencing and RNA sequencing, RNA was extracted from PBMCs using TRIzol. Graves' disease was diagnosed according to American Thyroid Association guidelines. Recruitment of patients was carried out at an endocrinology department in Xi'an, China. Each patient gave approximately 10 milliliters of peripheral blood, collected in an EDTA anticoagulant tube. Ficoll Paque Plus density gradient separation was used to isolate PBMCs, and no further T cell sorting was done. An Agilent 2100 Bioanalyzer and agarose gel were used to check RNA quality, while a NanoDrop 2000 measured RNA concentration. Points the paper makes about the study in general: Sequencing and analysis were restricted to the TCR beta chain. Because the primary lesion, thyroid tissue, could not be accessed, the study looked at peripheral blood alone. Preferential use of TRBV28, TRBJ1-2 and TRBJ2-5 was observed in persistent disease, whereas TRBV20-1 and TRBJ2-1 were favored in newly diagnosed disease. A larger number of public clonotypes was shared among persistent patients (approximately 2,600) than among newly diagnosed patients (roughly 930). The small sample size was acknowledged by the authors as a limitation that may reduce accuracy. Lower TCR Shannon entropy and fewer highly expanded clones were observed in persistent Graves' disease patients than in newly diagnosed patients, which suggested clonal expansion.

The CDR3 starts with the cysteine, ends with the phenylalanine, and has 14 residues. Left in the record is the CDR3 DNA by itself, 42 bases read in frame from the first base. The germline V gene gives CDR1 as SGHTA and CDR2 as FQGNSA. V is pared back by 1 base and J by 5 bases, with 9 bases lying between the germline termini. These same records also appear under a second study, on T cells in Graves' hyperthyroidism and ophthalmopathy. The second study, in turn, reports: Stable Graves' hyperthyroidism was defined as no progression to ophthalmopathy during 18 months of follow-up. Hyperthyroidism patients were newly diagnosed, with disease duration under 2 months, and aged 18 to 65 years. Any patient with an uncontrolled infection, another autoimmune disease, pregnancy or lactation was excluded. Diagnoses were based on clinical symptoms, serum thyroxine and TRAb, thyroid ultrasound and orbital computed tomography. The TCR CDR3 was subjected to a first round of RT-PCR using the HTBI primer set and the Qiagen OneStep RT-PCR kit. Most expanded thyroid clonotypes (frequency above 0.001) were also found in blood, which suggests that blood repertoires may mirror thyroid immune responses. Ophthalmopathy was separated from stable hyperthyroidism by a 13 V-J signature model, with over 85% sensitivity and about 84% specificity obtained in cross-validation and 80%/75% obtained in testing. During validation, the model predicted progression to ophthalmopathy a median of roughly six months ahead of onset, with just under 71% sensitivity and around 73% specificity. A discovery cohort of about 100 patients, approximately 45 with Graves' ophthalmopathy and about 60 with stable Graves' hyperthyroidism, was used to find distinguishing TCR V-J signatures. Prospective prediction of ophthalmopathy was tested in an independent validation cohort of about 19 hyperthyroidism patients and 17 patients who later progressed to ophthalmopathy. The 95 to 100 discovery patients were randomly divided into training and test sets at a 7:3 ratio. Thyroid tissue and blood T-cell repertoires from several Graves' hyperthyroidism patients were also compared in the study. After blood sampling, hyperthyroidism patients were treated with methimazole at a starting dose of 30 mg daily, and ophthalmopathy patients were treated with high-dose intravenous methylprednisolone. Libraries were constructed in a second round of multiplex PCR, after which size selection and purification were performed. Sequencing of the libraries was done on an Illumina HiSeq2000 using paired-end 100 bp reads. SOAPnuke was used to process the raw data, throwing out any read that contained adapters or uncalled bases, had a mean Phred below 15, or lacked an exact constant-primer or identifier match. COPE v1.2.5 was used to merge the high-quality paired reads, and each unique nucleotide sequence was defined as a clonotype. MiTCR v1.1 was used to align the clonotypes against IMGT TRBV, TRBD and TRBJ reference segments. The analysis was restricted to V-J combinations with a frequency above 0.0001, which together covered around 99% of the repertoires. A TCS score was defined as the ratio of F50 (clonal expansion) to E x V (chaos), with BLOSUM62-based TCRdist applied between CDR3 peptides within each V-J. Welch's t-statistics and random forest reduced some 510 V-J features to about 12, which were used in a naive Bayes classifier (R e1071). Sample size was not statistically predetermined, and investigators were not blinded to group allocation. The paper reports TCR Vbeta CDR3 sequencing of some 140 peripheral blood samples: 40 to 45 ophthalmopathy, fewer than 80 hyperthyroidism and about 17 progressor patients.

The TCR was taken from a young woman with Graves disease. Donor details come from another sample of the same person, matched by shared clones. The chain links TRBV7-2 with TRBJ2-4, with TRBD2 as a weak D call on 6 bases. Sequencing used peripheral blood mononuclear cells (PBMCs), obtained at new diagnosis, from a patient treated with antithyroid drugs. The sequenced DNA is TGTGCCAGCAGCTTAGAGGGACTTCAAAACATTCAGTACTTC. It codes for CASSLEGLQNIQYF.